What follows are 26 T cell receptor beta chains derived from one specimen sequenced in a study of early T cells in non-severe SARS-CoV-2 infection. TCRdb redid the calling of the 5' RACE reads with MiXCR, one entry per CDR3 protein. This repertoire shows about 56,000 distinct CDR3 sequences, 8% to 11% found once; its top ten account for 6.5%. Sequenced input: whole blood. The receptors derive from an adult who was a healthcare worker with PCR-confirmed SARS-CoV-2 infection or an uninfected control (not recorded which).

V gene TRBV4-1 combines with J gene TRBJ2-1; no reliable D call. The germline gives CDR1 MGHRA, CDR2 YSYEKL. The ends were cut back, 0 bases at V and 5 bases at J, with 17 bases in the middle. The CDR3 spans 17 residues. This chain's CDR3 is CASSQEQIRPVHNEQFF. The CDR3 region has the DNA TGCGCCAGCAGCCAAGAGCAAATTCGACCCGTCCACAATGAGCAGTTCTTC.

This clonotype came up many times. The J gene is TRBJ2-5, the V gene TRBV30, with D maybe TRBD1 (5 bases). V lost 0 bases and J 5 bases, leaving 13 bases between the germline ends. Germline V gives CDR1 GTSNPN, CDR2 SVGIG (reference sequence). CDR3 length: 14 residues. The CDR3 DNA is TGTGCCTGGAGTGTACGCGCAGGGATCGAGACCCAGTACTTC. Translated, it gives CAWSVRAGIETQYF.

This clonotype was counted between two and nine times. The V and J genes are TRBV4-3 and TRBJ2-1; no clear D. The V gene's germline CDR1 is LGHNA and CDR2 YSLEER. CDR3 length: 15 amino acids. V was shortened by 0 bases and J by 5 bases, with 11 bases between the two germline ends. The CDR3 region is CASSQDRTGNNEQFF. The CDR3 bases are TGCGCCAGCAGCCAAGATCGGACGGGTAACAATGAGCAGTTCTTC.

This clonotype showed up many times. The V gene is TRBV19, the J gene TRBJ1-5; D ambiguous. This CDR3 spans 15 amino acids. The V and J ends lost 3 bases and 7 bases respectively, with 16 bases between them. The germline V gene encodes CDR1 LNHDA and CDR2 SQIVND (reference sequence). The CDR3 is CASSITIIPGQPQHF. The CDR3 DNA is TGTGCCAGTAGTATTACCATCATTCCGGGCCAGCCCCAGCATTTT.

There are many counts of this clonotype. This chain uses TRBV29-1 with TRBJ1-2, with D tentatively TRBD1 (5 bases). The length of the CDR3 is 11 residues. Germline CDR1 and CDR2: SQVTM and ANQGSEA. V lost 5 bases and J 8 bases, leaving 12 bases between the germline ends. CDR3 in DNA: TGCAGCGTTCTAGGGGTTGAAGGCTACACCTTC. Protein product: CSVLGVEGYTF.

This clonotype showed up many times. This rearrangement joins TRBV27 to TRBJ2-5; D possibly uses TRBD1 or TRBD2 (5 bases each). The germline V gene encodes CDR1 MNHEY and CDR2 SMNVEV (reference sequence). Trimming shortened V by 4 bases and J by 0 bases, and 21 bases separated the two germline ends. The CDR3 has 18 amino acids. CDR3 coding DNA: TGTGCCAGCAGTTCGCGACTATCTTGGGACGAAAACCAAGAGACCCAGTACTTC. Translating it yields CASSSRLSWDENQETQYF.

The rearrangement uses TRBV10-3 and TRBJ1-1, with D maybe TRBD1 (5 bases). V was trimmed by 3 bases and J by 4 bases, leaving 12 bases between them. From germline, CDR1 is ENHRY and CDR2 SYGVKD. The CDR3 runs 14 residues. The DNA for the CDR3 is TGTGCCATCAGTGATGGGGGGACCGGCACTGAAGCTTTCTTT. The encoded protein is CAISDGGTGTEAFF.

V gene TRBV27 combines with J gene TRBJ2-7, with TRBD2 matching over 14 bases. Germline V gives CDR1 MNHEY, CDR2 SMNVEV (reference sequence). The CDR3 covers 17 residues. The V segment lost 5 bases and the J segment 5 bases; nucleotides outside the gene matches: 11. The CDR3 is CASSPPPGLAGAHEQYF. For the CDR3, the DNA is TGTGCCAGCAGTCCGCCCCCGGGACTAGCGGGAGCCCACGAGCAGTACTTC.

The chain couples TRBV7-2 to TRBJ2-1, with D unclear. CDR1 is SGHTA and CDR2 is FQGNSA in the germline V gene. V was shortened by 5 bases and J by 0 bases, with 11 bases between the two germline ends. This CDR3 region has 15 residues. The CDR3 DNA is TGTGCCAGCAGCCCACACAAGAGCTCCTACAATGAGCAGTTCTTC. As protein: CASSPHKSSYNEQFF.

This clonotype came up many times. The genes are TRBV6-1 and TRBJ1-5; TRBD1 aligns across 9 bases. Germline lookup yields CDR1 MNHNS and CDR2 SASEGT. J gave up 6 bases and V 4 bases, and 4 bases lay outside the gene matches. This CDR3 comprises 14 residues. The CDR3 DNA follows: TGTGCCAGCAGTGCCGGGACAGGGCGTCAGCCCCAGCATTTT. It translates to CASSAGTGRQPQHF.

This clonotype was observed a handful of times. V gene TRBV29-1 combines with J gene TRBJ1-1; no reliable D call. Trimming took 4 bases from V and 5 from J, leaving 8 bases between them. In germline, CDR1 is SQVTM, CDR2 ANQGSEA. The CDR3 has 11 amino acids. CDR3 coding DNA: TGCAGCGTTGGTGTCGATACTGAAGCTTTCTTT. It yields the protein CSVGVDTEAFF.

This clonotype was picked up a small number of times. The gene calls are TRBV5-1 and TRBJ2-1; tentatively, D is TRBD2 (6 bases). This CDR3 region has 16 residues. Between the trimmed V and J ends, which lost 0 bases and 0 bases, there was a span of 10 bases. The germline CDR1 and CDR2 sequences are SGHRS and YFSETQ. The CDR3 nucleotides are TGCGCCAGCAGCTTGGTTGCGGGGAGCTCCTACAATGAGCAGTTCTTC. It codes for CASSLVAGSSYNEQFF.

The rearrangement links TRBV7-9 to TRBJ2-7; D ambiguous. The germline CDR1 and CDR2 sequences are SEHNR and FQNEAQ (reference sequence). This CDR3 region has 13 residues. V lost 2 bases and J 5 bases, leaving 10 bases between the germline ends. CDR3 coding DNA: TGTGCCAGCAGCTTAATTCCCAGCCACGAGCAGTACTTC. Protein: CASSLIPSHEQYF. Supplemented by reference TRBV7-9 and TRBJ2-7, the full variable domain reads DTGVSQNPRHKITKRGQNVTFRCDPISEHNRLYWYRQTLGQGPEFLTYFQNEAQLEKSRLLSDRFSAERPKGSFSTLEIQRTEQGDSAMYLCASSLIPSHEQYFGPGTRLTVT.

The rearrangement links TRBV21-1 to TRBJ1-5. TRBV21-1 is tagged as a pseudogene. CDR3 length: 14 amino acids. CDR3 loop: CASSNEEGNQPQHF. Here the CDR3 DNA reads TGTGCCAGCAGCAATGAGGAAGGTAATCAGCCCCAGCATTTT.

There are a few counts of this clonotype. This chain connects TRBV2 to TRBJ2-7; D ambiguous. V was pared by 3 bases and J by 0 bases, with 6 bases between. There are 13 residues in the CDR3. Germline assignment: CDR1 SNHLY and CDR2 FYNNEI. The CDR3 spells CASSDTSSYEQYF. As DNA, the CDR3 is TGTGCCAGCAGTGACACGAGCTCCTACGAGCAGTACTTC.

This clonotype was detected ten times or more. The chain recombines TRBV7-9 with TRBJ2-2; 13 bases are a match to TRBD2. The V gene's germline CDR1 is SEHNR and CDR2 FQNEAQ (reference sequence). The junction had 7 bases not matched to a gene; V was cut back by 2 bases and J by 4 bases. The CDR3 length is 18 residues. CDR3 bases: TGTGCCAGCAGCTTATACGGGACTAGCGGGACGATCACCGGGGAGCTGTTTTTT. Translating gives CASSLYGTSGTITGELFF.

This clonotype has at least ten counts. This rearrangement joins TRBV7-9 to TRBJ2-2, with D perhaps TRBD1 (6 bases). Trimming took off 5 bases at V and 3 bases at J, with 22 bases between the two ends. CDR3 length: 18 amino acids. The germline V gene has CDR1 SEHNR and CDR2 FQNEAQ (reference sequence). DNA for the CDR3: TGTGCCAGCAGCCCCCTCCGGTCCCTGGGGGCCTACACCGGGGAGCTGTTTTTT. It encodes CASSPLRSLGAYTGELFF.

This clonotype showed up many times. The rearrangement uses TRBV7-9 and TRBJ1-5; 10 bases match TRBD1. This CDR3 is 14 amino acids long. The germline gives CDR1 SEHNR, CDR2 FQNEAQ (reference sequence). J was trimmed by 5 bases and V by 4 bases; bases with no gene match: 2. The CDR3 protein is CASSSGQGHQPQHF. The DNA for the CDR3 is TGTGCCAGCAGCTCGGGACAGGGGCATCAGCCCCAGCATTTT.

V usage is TRBV3-1 and J usage is TRBJ1-1, with D possibly being TRBD1 (5 bases). Germline CDR1 is LGHDT and CDR2 is YNNKEL (reference sequence). Trimming removed 7 bases at V and 2 bases at J, with 11 bases between. This CDR3 has 13 residues. CDR3 bases: TGTGCCAGCACGGGGGACGGCAACACTGAAGCTTTCTTT. It yields the protein CASTGDGNTEAFF. The entire variable domain, with the rest obtained from reference TRBV3-1 and TRBJ1-1, is as follows: DTAVSQTPKYLVTQMGNDKSIKCEQNLGHDTMYWYKQDSKKFLKIMFSYNNKELIINETVPNRFSPKSPDKAHLNLHINSLELGDSAVYFCASTGDGNTEAFFGQGTRLTVV.

The sample holds many counts of this clonotype. The chain is built from TRBV19 and TRBJ2-1, with 9 bases identical to TRBD2. V trimming: 4 bases; J trimming: 6 bases; junction bases outside the gene matches: 4. There are 14 residues in the CDR3. In germline, CDR1 is LNHDA, CDR2 SQIVND (reference sequence). In DNA form, the CDR3 reads TGTGCCAGTAGTAGAGGCGGGAGGGCCAATGAGCAGTTCTTC. This encodes CASSRGGRANEQFF.

V gene TRBV3-1 combines with J gene TRBJ1-2; D gene ambiguous. Germline CDR1 reads LGHDT; CDR2 reads YNNKEL (reference sequence). The CDR3 runs to 14 residues. The V end was cut by 5 bases, the J end by 2 bases, with 12 bases between. The CDR3 region has the DNA TGTGCCAGCAGCTATATTACAGCGAACTATGGCTACACCTTC. Its protein is CASSYITANYGYTF.

This clonotype was seen repeatedly, ten times or more. The V gene is TRBV12-3 or TRBV12-4, the J gene TRBJ1-1; D is uncertain. This CDR3 is 12 amino acids long. Trimming took off 3 bases at V and 11 bases at J, with 13 bases between the two ends. CDR3 nucleotide sequence: TGTGCCAGCAGTTTTACTGGCCTGAATGCTTTCTTT. This sequence encodes CASSFTGLNAFF.

This clonotype was counted a few times. The rearrangement uses TRBV25-1 and TRBJ1-2; no clear D. Trimming removed 5 bases at V and 5 bases at J, with 6 bases between. CDR1 is MGHDK and CDR2 is SYGVNS in the germline V gene. The CDR3 length is 11 residues. The CDR3 DNA follows: TGTGCCAGCAGTTTTTCTTATGGCTACACCTTC. This translates into CASSFSYGYTF.

The gene calls are TRBV27 and TRBJ2-3, with D perhaps assigned TRBD1 or TRBD2 (5 bases each). Germline lookup yields CDR1 MNHEY and CDR2 SMNVEV (reference sequence). Trimming took off 5 bases at V and 4 bases at J, with 13 bases between the two ends. The CDR3 loop spans 14 amino acids. This CDR3 is CASSPLVGADTQYF. CDR3 nucleotides: TGTGCCAGCAGTCCCCTAGTGGGGGCAGATACGCAGTATTTT.

This clonotype was recorded at least ten times. The DNA of the CDR3 is TGTGCTAGTGGTCCCAGGACAGGCCAAGAGACCCAGTACTTC. The encoded protein is CASGPRTGQETQYF. This chain joins TRBV12-5 and TRBJ2-5; TRBD1 aligns across 7 bases. Germline trimming cut 5 bases from V and 1 base from J; bases unmatched to any gene: 4. The CDR3 runs 14 residues. From germline, CDR1 is LGHNT and CDR2 FRNRAP.

In this sample, this clonotype turned up many times. The chain couples TRBV2 to TRBJ2-3; D is uncertain. Trimming left V 2 bases short and J 1 base short, with 4 bases between. Germline CDR1 reads SNHLY; CDR2 reads FYNNEI. This CDR3 comprises 13 residues. The CDR3 reads CASSEHGTDTQYF. As DNA, the CDR3 is TGTGCCAGCAGTGAACACGGCACAGATACGCAGTATTTT.